These T cell receptor beta chains were read from a single sample in a study of blood T cell repertoires in COVID-19. Produced via immunoSEQ multiplex PCR; TCRdb's table is partial and in-frame only. Of tens of thousands of clones detected, under 85% appear once; the ten largest clones hold around 17%. Sequencing was performed on peripheral blood. The receptors originated from a man aged 40-50 years with acute or convalescent COVID-19. Each CDR3 is given with its conserved first and last residue. D genes are given only for firm matches. Size is omitted from some rows. Given values are once, few, many or a class for expanded clones.

TRBJ1-2	TRBV7-2	-	TRBD1	CASSLRTGGSLNYGYTF	TGTGCCAGCAGCCTACGGACAGGCGGTTCCCTTAACTATGGCTACACCTTC
TRBJ2-1	TRBV28	once	-	CASSLREQFF	TGTGCCAGCAGTTTACGTGAGCAGTTCTTC
TRBJ2-5	TRBV4-2	-	-	CASSQALGGQETQYF	TGTGCCAGCAGCCAAGCACTAGGTGGCCAAGAGACCCAGTACTTC
TRBJ2-6	TRBV6-1	once	TRBD1	CASSVRNEGQGPTGANVLTF	TGTGCCAGCAGTGTACGAAATGAAGGACAGGGTCCAACAGGGGCCAACGTCCTGACTTTC
TRBJ2-1	TRBV3-1/TRBV3-2	-	-	CASSQETASYNEQFF	TGTGCCAGCAGCCAAGAAACTGCCTCCTACAATGAGCAGTTCTTC
TRBJ2-1	TRBV5-5	-	-	CASSLDAQLSYNEQFF	TGTGCCAGCAGCTTGGACGCACAGCTCTCCTACAATGAGCAGTTCTTC
TRBJ1-4	TRBV28	-	TRBD1	CASRLQGAGEKLFF	TGTGCCAGCAGGCTGCAGGGGGCCGGTGAAAAACTGTTTTTT
TRBJ1-1	TRBV30	once	TRBD1	CAWSEAGGTEAFF	TGTGCCTGGAGTGAGGCAGGGGGCACTGAAGCTTTCTTT
TRBJ1-2	TRBV5-1	-	-	CASSPGGVDYGYTF	TGCGCCAGCAGCCCCGGGGGGGTAGACTATGGCTACACCTTC
TRBJ1-6	TRBV5-1	-	-	CASSLVMGSNSPLHF	TGCGCCAGCAGCTTGGTTATGGGGAGTAATTCACCCCTCCACTTT
TRBJ2-2	TRBV19	-	TRBD2	CASSPREARAGELFF	TGTGCCAGTAGTCCCCGGGAGGCTAGGGCCGGGGAGCTGTTTTTT
TRBJ1-1	TRBV5-4	-	-	CASSSRGWSTEAFF	TGTGCCAGCAGCTCCAGGGGTTGGAGCACTGAAGCTTTCTTT
TRBJ2-1	TRBV9	-	TRBD2	CASSRAGGKGEQFF	TGTGCCAGCAGCAGGGCGGGAGGGAAGGGTGAGCAGTTCTTC